This T cell receptor beta chain was retrieved from a study of shared clonotypes between healthy human individuals. Study-wide results and limits: It was only blood that was sampled, and tissue repertoires likely differ.

A deep-level run was used for the assay. Generated by immunoSEQ multiplex PCR, the TCRdb table keeps only in-frame clones and is missing some. In the table there are 450,000 to 500,000 clones, roughly 80% of which are singletons. The table lists this clone with a count of one. What it binds is not known. A read error may produce the germline difference seen at one junction end. The specimen sequenced was PBMCs. The clonotype was recovered from a woman aged 40 to 50 in good health. Some clones in this sample may be carry-over from other donors' samples.

CDR3 residues: CASSAQFGRGETQYF. The CDR3 nucleotides are TGTGCTAGCAGCGCCCAGTTTGGGCGCGGAGAGACCCAGTACTTC. The chain is built from TRBV7-7 and TRBJ2-5; D is unresolved. The CDR3 extends over 15 amino acids. The V gene's germline CDR1 is SSHAT and CDR2 FNYEAQ (reference sequence).